These 5 T cell receptor beta chains share one sample of origin, sequenced in a study of T-cell memory formation after mild COVID-19. TCRdb reprocessed the 5' RACE reads with MiXCR, giving one entry per CDR3 protein. In the table there are approximately 300,000 distinct CDR3 sequences, roughly a fifth of which are singletons. Material: PBMCs or a T cell subset sorted from them (not recorded which). These receptors came from a man aged 18 to 29 who had mild COVID-19 (a few samples of this study predate the infection). Cell type and time point are not known.

V usage is TRBV5-5 and J usage is TRBJ2-7; D possibly corresponds to TRBD1 (7 bases). From germline, CDR1 is SGHKS and CDR2 YYEKEE (reference sequence). The CDR3 has 16 residues. Trimming pared 0 bases from V and 1 base from J, leaving 14 bases between. CDR3 protein: CASSLAEGARSYEQYV. CDR3 coding DNA: TGTGCCAGCAGCTTGGCGGAGGGGGCAAGATCCTACGAGCAGTACGTC.

This chain joins TRBV6-6 and TRBJ1-1, with TRBD1 matching 7 bases. The J segment lost 7 bases and the V segment lost 6 bases, leaving 5 bases of the junction unmatched. Per the germline V gene, CDR1 is MNHNY and CDR2 is SVGAGI (reference sequence). The CDR3 runs to 12 residues. For the CDR3, the DNA is TGTGCCAGCAGATCCCGGGACAGTGAAGCTTTCTTT. Translated, it gives CASRSRDSEAFF.

This clonotype came up many times. The chain recombines TRBV5-1 with TRBJ2-3; 8 bases are a match to TRBD2. With V trimmed by 3 bases and J by 5 bases, 5 bases remained unmatched. Germline CDR1 SGHRS, CDR2 YFSETQ. The CDR3 covers 14 residues. Written as DNA, the CDR3 is TGCGCCAGCAGCTCGCCCAGCGGGGGAGATACGCAGTATTTT. As protein: CASSSPSGGDTQYF.

This clonotype was detected only a few times. This chain links TRBV14 with TRBJ2-5, with 9 bases identical to TRBD2. Germline values: CDR1 SGHDN, CDR2 FVKESK. This CDR3 has 16 amino acids. The trim removed 1 base at V and 0 bases at J, leaving 3 bases unmatched. Here the CDR3 DNA reads TGTGCCAGCAGCCAAGGGTCTAGCGGGGACCAAGAGACCCAGTACTTC. Residues: CASSQGSSGDQETQYF.

A few counts support this clonotype. The rearrangement links TRBV7-2 to TRBJ2-5; D is perhaps TRBD2 (5 bases). This CDR3 comprises 14 residues. Trimming removed 4 bases from V and 3 bases from J, with 12 bases in between. Germline V lookup: CDR1 SGHTA, CDR2 FQGNSA. In nucleotides, the CDR3 is TGTGCCAGCAGCTCGGACTGGCGGAAAGAGACCCAGTACTTC. As protein: CASSSDWRKETQYF. Based on the CDR3 plus reference TRBV7-2 and TRBJ2-5, the full variable domain is GAGVSQSPSNKVTEKGKDVELRCDPISGHTALYWYRQSLGQGLEFLIYFQGNSAPDKSGLPSDRFSAERTGGSVSTLTIQRTQQEDSAVYLCASSSDWRKETQYFGPGTRLLVL.